These 11 T cell receptor beta chains originate from one sample sequenced in a study of monozygotic twins with cystic fibrosis. Sequencing was performed with immunoSEQ multiplex PCR; in TCRdb, only in-frame clones are kept and a portion is missing. Of about 36,000 clones in the sample, 84% were seen once. The sequenced sample was blood. The receptors were sampled from a girl aged 2 to 9 with cystic fibrosis.

This rearrangement joins TRBV11-2 to TRBJ1-6; 9 bases are a match to TRBD1. V gave up 7 bases and J gave up 5 bases; unmatched junction bases: 12. CDR1 is SGHAT, CDR2 FQNNGV, per germline. The length of the CDR3 is 17 residues. This CDR3 reads CASTVRRTGDHNSPLHF. CDR3 DNA: TGTGCCAGCACCGTGAGGCGGACAGGGGATCATAATTCACCCCTCCACTTT.

The CDR3 loop is CASSYTGQPNSPLHF. The CDR3 DNA reads as TGTGCCAGCAGTTACACGGGACAGCCTAATTCACCCCTCCACTTT. The J gene is TRBJ1-6, the V gene TRBV6-5, with 7 bases matching TRBD1. CDR3 size: 15 residues. Germline CDR1 and CDR2: MNHEY and SVGAGI. V trimming: 2 bases; J trimming: 6 bases; junction bases outside the gene matches: 4.

This clone was seen just once. The rearrangement joins TRBV6-5 to TRBJ1-2; weak D call: TRBD1 (5 bases). There are 11 residues in the CDR3. Germline CDR1 is MNHEY and CDR2 is SVGAGI. With 8 bases removed from V and 7 bases from J, the gap between germline ends came to 11 bases. CDR3 nucleotide sequence: TGTGCCAGCGGCCAGGGTATTGGCTACACCTTC. Translating gives CASGQGIGYTF.

In DNA form, the CDR3 reads TGTGCCAGCATAGACAGGGGTTGGACCATATATTTT. Amino acid sequence: CASIDRGWTIYF. The chain combines TRBV6-5 with TRBJ1-3; 8 bases map to TRBD1. The CDR3 spans 12 residues. From germline, CDR1 is MNHEY and CDR2 SVGAGI. Trimming removed 7 bases from V and 10 bases from J; junction bases left unmatched: 6.

The CDR3 protein is CASSFRPSEQFF. Here the CDR3 DNA reads TGTGCCAGCAGCTTTAGGCCGAGTGAGCAGTTCTTC. The chain joins TRBV5-8 to TRBJ2-1; D gene uncertain. This CDR3 has 12 residues. The germline V and J ends were trimmed by 2 bases and 9 bases, with 9 bases remaining between them. Germline assignment: CDR1 SGHTS and CDR2 YDEGEE.

V is TRBV6-4 and J is TRBJ2-3; D remains ambiguous. Germline CDR1 and CDR2: MRHNA and SNTAGT. The length of the CDR3 is 13 residues. With 4 bases removed from V and 2 bases from J, the gap between germline ends came to 7 bases. CDR3 DNA sequence: TGTGCCAGCAGTGGGTCGGACACAGATACGCAGTATTTT. Encoded protein: CASSGSDTDTQYF.

The chain combines TRBV29-1 with TRBJ2-3; TRBD1 matches 8 bases. CDR1 is SQVTM and CDR2 is ANQGSEA in the germline V gene. The CDR3 extends over 17 amino acids. V was clipped by 7 bases and J by 0 bases; unmatched bases: 15. The CDR3 nucleotides are TGCAGCGCCGAAGTTTCTTTCGGGGACAGGAGCACAGATACGCAGTATTTT. This sequence encodes CSAEVSFGDRSTDTQYF.

This chain uses TRBV5-1 with TRBJ2-7, with 9 bases fitting TRBD1. V was clipped by 1 base and J by 2 bases; unmatched bases: 7. The CDR3 runs to 16 residues. Germline lookup yields CDR1 SGHRS and CDR2 YFSETQ. The CDR3 nucleotides read TGCGCCAGCAGCTTGACCGCGGGACAGGGTCCCTACGAGCAGTACTTC. It is translated as CASSLTAGQGPYEQYF.

CDR3 in amino acids: CASSLPGQGAYEQYF. The CDR3 coding sequence is TGTGCCAGCAGTTTACCGGGACAGGGAGCCTACGAGCAGTACTTC. J is TRBJ2-7 and V is TRBV25-1, with 9 nucleotides matching TRBD1. Trimming removed 5 bases from V and 2 bases from J; junction bases left unmatched: 7. The CDR3 loop spans 15 amino acids. The germline CDR1 and CDR2 sequences are MGHDK and SYGVNS.

The gene calls are TRBV29-1 and TRBJ2-7, with a tentative D call TRBD2 (5 bases). The V end was cut by 6 bases, the J end by 6 bases, with 9 bases between. Germline V lookup: CDR1 SQVTM, CDR2 ANQGSEA. The CDR3 loop spans 10 amino acids. CDR3 DNA sequence: TGCAGCGTAAGAGGGTCCGAGCAGTACTTC. This sequence encodes CSVRGSEQYF.

This chain joins TRBV1 and TRBJ2-3. TRBV1 is described as a pseudogene. This CDR3 is 14 amino acids long. The DNA of the CDR3 is TGCACCAGCAGCCAAGTGGGGTTGACAGATACGCAGTATTTT. Encoded protein: CTSSQVGLTDTQYF.